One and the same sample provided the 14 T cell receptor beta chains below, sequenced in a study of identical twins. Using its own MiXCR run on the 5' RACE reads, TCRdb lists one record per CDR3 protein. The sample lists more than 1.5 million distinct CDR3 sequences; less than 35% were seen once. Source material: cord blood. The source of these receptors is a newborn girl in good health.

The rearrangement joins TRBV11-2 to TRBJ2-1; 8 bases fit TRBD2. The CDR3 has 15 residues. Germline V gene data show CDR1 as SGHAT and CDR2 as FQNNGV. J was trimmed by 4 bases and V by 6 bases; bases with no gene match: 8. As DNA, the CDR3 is TGTGCCAGCAGGTCCTCTAGCGGGCATTACAATGAGCAGTTCTTC. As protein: CASRSSSGHYNEQFF.

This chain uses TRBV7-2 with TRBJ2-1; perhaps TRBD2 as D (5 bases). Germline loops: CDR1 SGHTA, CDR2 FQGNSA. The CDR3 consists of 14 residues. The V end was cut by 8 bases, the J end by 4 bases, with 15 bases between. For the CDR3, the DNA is TGTGCCAGCCGGAGGCAAAGCCTTTACAATGAGCAGTTCTTC. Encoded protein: CASRRQSLYNEQFF.

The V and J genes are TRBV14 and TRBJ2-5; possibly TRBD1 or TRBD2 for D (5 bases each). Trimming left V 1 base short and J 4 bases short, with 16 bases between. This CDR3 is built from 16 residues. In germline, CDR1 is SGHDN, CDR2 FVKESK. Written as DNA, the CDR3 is TGTGCCAGCAGCCAAGGACTAAGACAGATGATAGAGACCCAGTACTTC. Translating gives CASSQGLRQMIETQYF.

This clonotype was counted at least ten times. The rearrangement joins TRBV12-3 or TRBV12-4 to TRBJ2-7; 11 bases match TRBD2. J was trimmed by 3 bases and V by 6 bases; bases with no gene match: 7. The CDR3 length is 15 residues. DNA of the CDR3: TGTGCCAGCAGCCCCAGACTAGCGGGGAGCTACGAGCAGTACTTC. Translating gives CASSPRLAGSYEQYF.

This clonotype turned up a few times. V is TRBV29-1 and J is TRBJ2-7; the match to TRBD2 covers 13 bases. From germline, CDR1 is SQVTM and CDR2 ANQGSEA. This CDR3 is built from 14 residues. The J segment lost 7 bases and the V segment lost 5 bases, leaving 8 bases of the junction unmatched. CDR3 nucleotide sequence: TGCAGCGTTCCGGGACTAGCGGGAATGAGGGAGCAGTACTTC. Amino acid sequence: CSVPGLAGMREQYF.

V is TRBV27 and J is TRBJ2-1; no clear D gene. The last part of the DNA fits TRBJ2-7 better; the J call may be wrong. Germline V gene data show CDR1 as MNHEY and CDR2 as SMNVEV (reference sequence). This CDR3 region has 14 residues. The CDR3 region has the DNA TGTGCCAGCAGTTTATCAACAGTTCCCAATGAGCAGTACTTC. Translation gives CASSLSTVPNEQYF.

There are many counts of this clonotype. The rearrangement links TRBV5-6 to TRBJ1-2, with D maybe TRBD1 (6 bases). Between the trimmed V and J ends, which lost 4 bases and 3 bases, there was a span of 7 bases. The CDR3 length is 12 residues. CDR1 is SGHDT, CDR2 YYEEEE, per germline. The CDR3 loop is CASSRQDYGYTF. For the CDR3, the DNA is TGTGCCAGCAGCAGACAGGACTATGGCTACACCTTC.

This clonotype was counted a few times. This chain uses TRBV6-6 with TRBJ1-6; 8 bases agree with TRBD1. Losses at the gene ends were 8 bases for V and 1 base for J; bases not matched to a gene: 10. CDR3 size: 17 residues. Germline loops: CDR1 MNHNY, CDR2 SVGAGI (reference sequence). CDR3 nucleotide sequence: TGTGCCAGCTATGAAAAAACAGGGGGGTCCTATAATTCACCCCTCCACTTT. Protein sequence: CASYEKTGGSYNSPLHF.

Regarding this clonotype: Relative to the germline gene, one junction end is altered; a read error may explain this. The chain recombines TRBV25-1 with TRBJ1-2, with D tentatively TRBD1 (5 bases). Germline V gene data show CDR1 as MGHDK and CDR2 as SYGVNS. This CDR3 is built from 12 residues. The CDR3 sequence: CACSSQGYGYTF. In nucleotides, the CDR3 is TGTGCCTGCAGTAGCCAGGGCTATGGCTACACCTTC.

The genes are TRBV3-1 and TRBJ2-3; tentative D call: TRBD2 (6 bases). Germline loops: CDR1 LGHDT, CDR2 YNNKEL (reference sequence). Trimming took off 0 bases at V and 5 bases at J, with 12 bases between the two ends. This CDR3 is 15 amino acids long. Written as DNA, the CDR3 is TGTGCCAGCAGCCAAGATCTGGCGGGATTAGATACGCAGTATTTT. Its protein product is CASSQDLAGLDTQYF.

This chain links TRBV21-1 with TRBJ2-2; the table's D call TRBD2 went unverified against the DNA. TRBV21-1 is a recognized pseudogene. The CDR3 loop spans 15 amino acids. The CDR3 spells CASSRGDLNTGELFF. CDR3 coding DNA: TGTGCCAGCAGTCGCGGGGACTTGAACACCGGGGAGCTGTTTTTT.

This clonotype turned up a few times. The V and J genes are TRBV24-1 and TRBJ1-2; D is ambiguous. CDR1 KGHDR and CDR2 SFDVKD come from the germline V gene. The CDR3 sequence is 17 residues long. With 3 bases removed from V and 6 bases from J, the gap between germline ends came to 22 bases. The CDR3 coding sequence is TGTGCCACCAGTGATAGCCCACGACTGGGCCCCCCAAATGGCTACACCTTC. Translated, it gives CATSDSPRLGPPNGYTF.

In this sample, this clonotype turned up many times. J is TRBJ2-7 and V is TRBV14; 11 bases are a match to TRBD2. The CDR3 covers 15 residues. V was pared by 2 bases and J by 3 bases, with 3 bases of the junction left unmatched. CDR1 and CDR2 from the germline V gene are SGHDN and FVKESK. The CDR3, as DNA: TGTGCCAGCAGCCAAACTAGCGGGAGAGGCTACGAGCAGTACTTC. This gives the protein CASSQTSGRGYEQYF.

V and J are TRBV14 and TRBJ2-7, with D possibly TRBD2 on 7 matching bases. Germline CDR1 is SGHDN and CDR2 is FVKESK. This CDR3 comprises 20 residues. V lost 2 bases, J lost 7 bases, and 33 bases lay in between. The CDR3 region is CASSQPTKRGASPEYNEQYF. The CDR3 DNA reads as TGTGCCAGCAGCCAACCGACTAAACGGGGGGCTAGTCCCGAATACAATGAGCAGTACTTC. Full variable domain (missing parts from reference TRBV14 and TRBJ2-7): EAGVTQFPSHSVIEKGQTVTLRCDPISGHDNLYWYRRVMGKEIKFLLHFVKESKQDESGMPNNRFLAERTGGTYSTLKVQPAELEDSGVYFCASSQPTKRGASPEYNEQYFGPGTRLTVT.